The sequence of this TCR beta chain was determined in a study of blood T cells in healthy people across ages. On this clonotype: Antigen unknown.

Extractions gave at least 6 micrograms of total RNA per sample. V was clipped by 5 bases and J by 1 base, with 16 bases between them. This CDR3 has 16 amino acids. The germline V gene encodes CDR1 SGHAT and CDR2 FQNNGV. Through a sample-barcoded 5' primer and a J-beta primer mix, a second PCR was run for about 7 to 12 cycles. TCRdb itself ran the 5' RACE reads through MiXCR, one entry per CDR3 protein. Of 650,000 to 900,000 distinct CDR3 sequences in the sample, about 59% were seen once. Overall study findings and caveats: Higher diversity, along with more naive CD4+ cells, distinguished long-lived donors from aged donors.

The chain links TRBV11-2 to TRBJ2-3; D ambiguous. The TCR was taken from a man aged 25-45 years in good health. The specimen was blood. The CDR3 nucleotides are TGTGCCAGCAGCCCCACCACGGAGACTGGCACAGATACGCAGTATTTT. It codes for CASSPTTETGTDTQYF.